The present T cell receptor beta chain was sequenced within a study of T cell responses to AZD1222 COVID-19 vaccine. Findings and caveats of the study: Donors were largely white British and mainly female; clonal diversity was possibly underestimated. Without day 14 samples, only post-peak T cell repertoires were studied.

Assay: immunoSEQ multiplex PCR; the TCRdb copy retains only in-frame clones and omits some. The sample holds roughly 100,000 clones, 88% seen once. The CDR3 consists of 15 residues. The germline gives CDR1 SNHLY, CDR2 FYNNEI. The trim removed 0 bases at V and 9 bases at J, leaving 4 bases unmatched. A remark on this clone: The target antigen is unknown. Other nucleotide sequences from this sample produce the same CDR3.

The receptor's source is an adult in good health. The gene calls are TRBV2 and TRBJ2-1; TRBD2 matches at 11 bases. The sequencing used peripheral blood, collected on day 0 of AZD1222 vaccination. Written as DNA, the CDR3 is TGTGCCAGCAGTGAAGCACTAGCGGGAGTGGGTGAGCAGTTCTTC. Residues: CASSEALAGVGEQFF.